The 21 T cell receptor beta chains below all came from one sample that was sequenced in a study of blood T cells in healthy people across ages. Sample-barcoded 5' priming and a J-beta primer mix drove a second PCR of about 7 to 11 cycles. TCRdb reprocessed the 5' RACE reads with MiXCR, giving one entry per CDR3 protein. The sample includes 550,000 to 700,000 distinct CDR3 sequences, roughly 29% seen only once; the top ten take around 20%. Sequencing used blood. The receptors derive from a woman between 65 and 79 years old in good health.

The J gene is TRBJ1-3, the V gene TRBV7-8, with unresolved D. The CDR3 is 15 residues long. V was shortened by 5 bases and J by 1 base, with 12 bases between the two germline ends. CDR1 is SGHVS and CDR2 is FQNEAQ in the germline V gene. The CDR3 is CASSPQQPSGNTIYF. The CDR3 bases are TGTGCCAGCAGCCCCCAGCAGCCGTCTGGAAACACCATATATTTT.

The chain couples TRBV6-6 to TRBJ2-7, with 7 bases matching TRBD2. This CDR3 is 14 amino acids long. V lost 4 bases to trimming and J lost 0 bases; unmatched junction nucleotides: 3. Germline assignment: CDR1 MNHNY and CDR2 SVGAGI (reference sequence). For the CDR3, the DNA is TGTGCCAGCAGTTCAGCGGGGAGCTCCTACGAGCAGTACTTC. Protein: CASSSAGSSYEQYF.

A few counts support this clonotype. The rearrangement links TRBV5-1 to TRBJ1-2; D might be TRBD1 (5 bases). Trimming stripped 0 bases from V and 3 bases from J, with 15 bases between. Germline CDR1 reads SGHRS; CDR2 reads YFSETQ. This CDR3 region has 16 residues. The CDR3 bases are TGCGCCAGCAGCTTGGCAGGACACCAGTTGGACTATGGCTACACCTTC. This encodes CASSLAGHQLDYGYTF.

This chain joins TRBV5-1 and TRBJ2-3; D call uncertain. Trimming took 1 base from V and 2 from J, leaving 11 bases between them. CDR3 length equals 15 residues. In germline, CDR1 is SGHRS, CDR2 YFSETQ. The CDR3 protein is CASSLTTHVTDTQYF. CDR3 bases: TGCGCCAGCAGCTTGACTACCCACGTCACAGATACGCAGTATTTT. The full variable domain, completed using reference TRBV5-1 and TRBJ2-3, is KAGVTQTPRYLIKTRGQQVTLSCSPISGHRSVSWYQQTPGQGLQFLFEYFSETQRNKGNFPGRFSGRQFSNSRSEMNVSTLELGDSALYLCASSLTTHVTDTQYFGPGTRLTVL.

The chain carries TRBV11-2 and TRBJ2-5; D perhaps matches TRBD2 (5 bases). Trimming took 8 bases from V and 1 from J, leaving 11 bases between them. This CDR3 spans 13 amino acids. CDR1 SGHAT and CDR2 FQNNGV come from the germline V gene. CDR3 sequence: CASGMGSQETQYF. Here the CDR3 DNA reads TGTGCCAGCGGAATGGGGAGCCAAGAGACCCAGTACTTC.

As regards this clonotype: One base away lies a much larger clone, so this may be a sequencing read error. This sequence joins TRBV2 and TRBJ1-1, with TRBD1 as a possible D gene (5 bases). The CDR3 sequence is 13 residues long. Germline-derived CDR1 and CDR2 are SNHLY and FYNNEI. V was clipped by 11 bases and J by 7 bases, with 20 bases between them. DNA of the CDR3: TGTGCCGCCTCGAATTGGGGCCTCGGTGAAGCTTTCTTT. It encodes CAASNWGLGEAFF.

The rearrangement uses TRBV9 and TRBJ2-1, with TRBD2 matching over 9 bases. The CDR3 has 16 residues. Germline lookup yields CDR1 SGDLS and CDR2 YYNGEE. The J segment lost 2 bases and the V segment lost 0 bases, leaving 3 bases of the junction unmatched. CDR3 loop: CASSVVGGGAYNEQFF. CDR3 in DNA: TGTGCCAGCAGCGTAGTGGGCGGGGGGGCCTACAATGAGCAGTTCTTC.

The chain recombines TRBV20-1 with TRBJ1-1; 7 bases are a match to TRBD1. The length of the CDR3 is 14 residues. V shed 3 bases, J shed 6 bases, and the junction held 10 bases outside the gene matches. Germline V gene lookup returns CDR1 DFQATT and CDR2 SNEGSKA (reference sequence). The CDR3 region is CSASTIHRGSEAFF. CDR3 bases: TGCAGTGCTAGTACCATTCACAGGGGATCTGAAGCTTTCTTT.

DNA of the CDR3: TGCAGCGTTGAAAGATGGGGTTTTGCGGGCACTGAAGCTTTCTTT. It translates to CSVERWGFAGTEAFF. The chain links TRBV29-1 to TRBJ1-1, with D hard to call. Trimming pared 2 bases from V and 4 bases from J, leaving 17 bases between. The CDR3 length is 15 residues. Germline CDR1 is SQVTM and CDR2 is ANQGSEA.

This clonotype was seen more than once but under ten times. The chain recombines TRBV20-1 with TRBJ1-3, with D possibly TRBD1 on 5 matching bases. This CDR3 region has 15 residues. Germline V gene lookup returns CDR1 DFQATT and CDR2 SNEGSKA (reference sequence). V lost 0 bases to trimming and J lost 3 bases, with 12 bases between them. This CDR3 is CSARDAGGGGNTIYF. The CDR3 nucleotides read TGCAGTGCTAGAGATGCCGGGGGTGGTGGAAACACCATATATTTT.

The chain recombines TRBV12-3 or TRBV12-4 with TRBJ2-5, with D tentatively TRBD2 (5 bases). CDR3 length: 14 amino acids. V shed 3 bases and J shed 3 bases, with 11 bases lying between them. The CDR3 protein is CASSFLSGKETQYF. CDR3 in DNA: TGTGCCAGCAGTTTTCTAAGCGGTAAAGAGACCCAGTACTTC.

This clonotype was seen repeatedly, ten times or more. V and J are TRBV7-3 and TRBJ2-1, with 9 nucleotides matching TRBD2. Germline V gene sequence: CDR1 SGHTA, CDR2 FQGTGA. The junction had 1 base not matched to a gene; V was cut back by 3 bases and J by 4 bases. The CDR3 runs to 14 residues. The CDR3 loop is CASSLTSGYNEQFF. Written as DNA, the CDR3 is TGTGCCAGCAGCTTGACTAGCGGATACAATGAGCAGTTCTTC.

This clonotype was observed at least ten times. The V gene is TRBV5-1, the J gene TRBJ1-2; D remains unclear. V was shortened by 0 bases and J by 7 bases, with 13 bases between the two germline ends. The CDR3 loop spans 14 amino acids. Germline CDR1 SGHRS, CDR2 YFSETQ. CDR3 loop: CASSLVVQSRGYTF. DNA of the CDR3: TGCGCCAGCAGCTTGGTGGTCCAGTCTCGTGGCTACACCTTC.

In its sample, this clonotype was seen a few times. V gene TRBV12-3 or TRBV12-4 combines with J gene TRBJ1-4; D is unclear. The V and J ends lost 7 bases and 3 bases respectively, with 12 bases between them. The CDR3 is 14 residues long. In DNA form, the CDR3 reads TGTGCCAGCACTCGCCGTGAGCCTAATGAAAAACTGTTTTTT. Translated, it gives CASTRREPNEKLFF.

The chain is built from TRBV10-3 and TRBJ2-5, with D perhaps TRBD1 (5 bases). Near its end, the DNA agrees better with TRBJ2-7, so the J call may be wrong. Germline V gene lookup returns CDR1 ENHRY and CDR2 SYGVKD. The CDR3 is made up of 15 amino acids. CDR3 protein: CAISEGGAPGYEQYF. In DNA form, the CDR3 reads TGTGCCATCAGTGAAGGTGGGGCGCCCGGATACGAGCAGTACTTC.

This clonotype was detected only a few times. The V call is TRBV12-3 or TRBV12-4, the J call TRBJ2-3; TRBD2 agrees at 16 bases. Trimming removed 6 bases from V and 1 base from J; junction bases left unmatched: 7. This CDR3 has 18 residues. CDR3 amino acids: CASRKGLAGGAGTDTQYF. Written as DNA, the CDR3 is TGTGCCAGCAGGAAGGGACTAGCGGGGGGGGCCGGCACAGATACGCAGTATTTT.

CDR3 sequence reads: CASTSLLNTEAFF. CDR3 bases: TGTGCCAGCACAAGCCTTCTAAACACTGAAGCTTTCTTT. The chain combines TRBV12-3 or TRBV12-4 with TRBJ1-1; no reliable D call. V lost 7 bases to trimming and J lost 2 bases, with 11 bases between them. The CDR3 totals 13 residues.

This clonotype was observed a few times. The V gene is TRBV3-1, the J gene TRBJ1-2; D gene ambiguous. Germline assignment: CDR1 LGHDT and CDR2 YNNKEL (reference sequence). V lost 3 bases to trimming and J lost 2 bases, with 7 bases between them. This CDR3 contains 13 residues. For the CDR3, the DNA is TGTGCCAGCAGCCATGGGTCGAACTATGGCTACACCTTC. It specifies CASSHGSNYGYTF.

The table lists this clonotype with a few counts. The chain has TRBV25-1 and TRBJ2-5; 7 nucleotides match TRBD1. CDR3 length: 15 amino acids. Per the germline V gene, CDR1 is MGHDK and CDR2 is SYGVNS. V was pared by 4 bases and J by 5 bases, with 10 bases of the junction left unmatched. The CDR3 DNA is TGTGCCAGCAGTGTTGGGTCCTTCAGGGGGGAGACCCAGTACTTC. Translation gives CASSVGSFRGETQYF.

The genes are TRBV3-1 and TRBJ2-1; 8 bases map to TRBD2. Germline CDR1 LGHDT, CDR2 YNNKEL (reference sequence). After removal of 4 bases from V and 10 bases from J, the junction contained 15 bases not matched to a gene. There are 16 residues in the CDR3. CDR3 in DNA: TGTGCCAGCAGCCCCACGGGGGGGCCCACCGGAGAGGAGCAGTTCTTC. Translated, it gives CASSPTGGPTGEEQFF.

This clonotype was seen more than once but under ten times. This chain joins TRBV7-9 and TRBJ2-7, with 7 bases lining up with TRBD1. The CDR3 consists of 13 residues. Per the germline V gene, CDR1 is SEHNR and CDR2 is FQNEAQ (reference sequence). V lost 3 bases, J lost 12 bases, and 11 bases stayed unmatched. CDR3: CASSFTGTDLLYF. For the CDR3, the DNA is TGTGCCAGCAGCTTCACCGGGACAGATCTTCTGTACTTC.